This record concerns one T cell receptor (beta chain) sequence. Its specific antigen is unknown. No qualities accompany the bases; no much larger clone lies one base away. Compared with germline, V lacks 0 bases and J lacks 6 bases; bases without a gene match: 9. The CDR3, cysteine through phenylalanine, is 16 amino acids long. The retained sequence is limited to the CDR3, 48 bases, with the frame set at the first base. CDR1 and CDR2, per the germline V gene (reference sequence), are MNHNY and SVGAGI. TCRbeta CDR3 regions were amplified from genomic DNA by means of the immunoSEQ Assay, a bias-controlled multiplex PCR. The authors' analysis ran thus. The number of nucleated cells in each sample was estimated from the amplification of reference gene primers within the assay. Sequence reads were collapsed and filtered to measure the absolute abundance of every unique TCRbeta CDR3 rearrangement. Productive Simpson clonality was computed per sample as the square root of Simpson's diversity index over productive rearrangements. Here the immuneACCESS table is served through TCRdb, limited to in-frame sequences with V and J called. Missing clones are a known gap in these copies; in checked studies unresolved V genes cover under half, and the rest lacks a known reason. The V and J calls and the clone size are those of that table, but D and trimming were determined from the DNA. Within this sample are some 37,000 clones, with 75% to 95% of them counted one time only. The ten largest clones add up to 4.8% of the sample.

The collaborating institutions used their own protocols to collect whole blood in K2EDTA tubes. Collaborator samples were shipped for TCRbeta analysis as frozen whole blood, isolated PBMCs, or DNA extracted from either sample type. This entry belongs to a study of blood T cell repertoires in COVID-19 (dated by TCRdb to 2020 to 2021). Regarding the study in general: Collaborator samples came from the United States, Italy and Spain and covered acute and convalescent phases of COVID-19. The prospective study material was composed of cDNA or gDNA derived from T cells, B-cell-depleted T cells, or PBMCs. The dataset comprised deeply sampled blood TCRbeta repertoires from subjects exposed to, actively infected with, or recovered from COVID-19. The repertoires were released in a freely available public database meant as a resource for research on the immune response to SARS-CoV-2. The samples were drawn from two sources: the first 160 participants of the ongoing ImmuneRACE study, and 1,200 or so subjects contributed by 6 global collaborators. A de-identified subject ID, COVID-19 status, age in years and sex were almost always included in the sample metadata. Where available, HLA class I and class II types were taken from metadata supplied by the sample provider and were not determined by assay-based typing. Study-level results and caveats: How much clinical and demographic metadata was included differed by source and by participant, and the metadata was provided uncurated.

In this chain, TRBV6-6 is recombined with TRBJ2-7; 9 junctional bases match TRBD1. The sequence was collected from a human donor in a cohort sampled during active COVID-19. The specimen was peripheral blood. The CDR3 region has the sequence CASSYSWTGEGGEQYF. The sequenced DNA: TGTGCCAGCAGTTACTCCTGGACAGGGGAGGGGGGCGAGCAGTACTTC.